Following are 5 T cell receptor beta chains from one sample sequenced in a study of CXCR3-negative and CXCR3-positive naive CD8 T cells. The TRB cDNA libraries were prepared by 5' RACE with UMI labels. After re-calling the 5' RACE reads, TCRdb lists one entry per CDR3 protein, DNA absent. The specimen's table records roughly 50,000 distinct CDR3 sequences. The sample comprised memory CD8+ T cells from blood. All receptors derive from a human donor in good health. Some clones in this sample may be carry-over from other donors' samples.

V gene TRBV28 combines with J gene TRBJ1-4. The CDR3 sequence is 11 residues long. The germline gives CDR1 MDHEN, CDR2 SYDVKM. CDR3 in amino acids: CASLAVEKLFF.

V usage is TRBV29-1 and J usage is TRBJ2-2. Germline loops: CDR1 SQVTM, CDR2 ANQGSEA. This CDR3 has 12 amino acids. The CDR3 protein is CSVTPNTGELFF.

The J gene is TRBJ1-1, the V gene TRBV6-5; with no DNA, the TCRdb D assignment of TRBD1 cannot be verified. Germline V CDR1 and CDR2: MNHEY, SVGAGI. This CDR3 comprises 15 residues. CDR3: CASSYSPDGGAEAFF.

The chain links TRBV6-4 to TRBJ2-1; TCRdb selects TRBD1, and the lack of DNA leaves this call unchecked. The length of the CDR3 is 16 residues. CDR1 is MRHNA and CDR2 is SNTAGT in the germline V gene. The CDR3 loop reads CASSHTTGTGANEQFF.

V usage is TRBV7-9 and J usage is TRBJ1-3; the TCRdb D gene call, TRBD1, has no DNA to confirm it. Germline V gene lookup returns CDR1 SEHNR and CDR2 FQNEAQ (reference sequence). This CDR3 is built from 16 residues. This CDR3 reads CASSLVGAFLGNTIYF.